The 20 T cell receptor beta chains below all came from one sample that was sequenced in a study of blood T cell repertoires in COVID-19. Generated by immunoSEQ multiplex PCR, the TCRdb table keeps only in-frame clones and is missing some. The sample carries roughly 250,000 clones, roughly 84% recorded once. What was sequenced was peripheral blood. The receptors were sampled from a human donor with COVID-19, enrolled during active disease. The donor label of this sample is uncertain.

The gene calls are TRBV3-1 (or the pseudogene TRBV3-2) and TRBJ2-7; 8 bases align to TRBD1. CDR3 length: 13 amino acids. The junction had 10 bases not matched to a gene; V was cut back by 4 bases and J by 11 bases. CDR1 and CDR2 (germline): LGHDT, YNNKEL (reference sequence). The CDR3 coding sequence is TGTGCCAGCAGCCCATCCCACCAGGGGGCTAAGTACTTC. It translates to CASSPSHQGAKYF.

The V call is TRBV2, the J call TRBJ2-1; 11 bases align to TRBD2. From germline, CDR1 is SNHLY and CDR2 FYNNEI. CDR3 size: 13 residues. The junction had 0 bases not matched to a gene; V was cut back by 8 bases and J by 3 bases. The CDR3 sequence is CASGTSGYNEQFF. For the CDR3, the DNA is TGTGCCAGCGGGACTAGCGGCTACAATGAGCAGTTCTTC.

The chain combines TRBV7-9 with TRBJ2-7, with 10 positions matching TRBD2. The germline V gene encodes CDR1 SEHNR and CDR2 FQNEAQ (reference sequence). Unmatched junction bases numbered 14, after V lost 5 bases and J lost 7 bases. The CDR3 has 16 amino acids. DNA of the CDR3: TGTGCCAGCAGCCACGCCCGGGCTAGCGGGAGAGAAGAGCAGTACTTC. Encoded protein: CASSHARASGREEQYF.

The chain uses TRBV6-2 or TRBV6-3 and TRBJ2-3; 8 bases align to TRBD2. Losses at the gene ends were 4 bases for V and 2 bases for J; bases not matched to a gene: 14. Germline loops: CDR1 MNHEY, CDR2 SVGEGT. This CDR3 contains 18 residues. The CDR3 nucleotides read TGTGCCAGCAGTTCGACGCCGGGACTAGAAGAGGACACAGATACGCAGTATTTT. Its protein product is CASSSTPGLEEDTDTQYF.

V usage is TRBV7-3 and J usage is TRBJ2-7; TRBD2 might be the D (6 bases). Trimming removed 1 base at V and 3 bases at J, with 13 bases between. CDR1 is SGHTA, CDR2 FQGTGA, per germline. The CDR3 extends over 15 amino acids. CDR3 sequence: CASSLSGTNNYEQYF. CDR3 nucleotides: TGTGCCAGCAGCTTAAGCGGGACCAACAACTACGAGCAGTACTTC.

In this sample, this clone turned up a few times. This chain connects TRBV9 to TRBJ1-1; no clear D gene. Germline values: CDR1 SGDLS, CDR2 YYNGEE. V was pared by 4 bases and J by 4 bases, with 14 bases between. The CDR3 has 14 residues. In nucleotides, the CDR3 is TGTGCCAGCAGCCCCTCGGCAGAGGGCACTGAAGCTTTCTTT. Its protein product is CASSPSAEGTEAFF.

The chain combines TRBV19 with TRBJ1-5, with 7 positions matching TRBD1. This CDR3 has 15 amino acids. The trim removed 2 bases at V and 2 bases at J, leaving 3 bases unmatched. Looked up from germline, CDR1 is LNHDA and CDR2 is SQIVND (reference sequence). The CDR3 DNA sequence: TGTGCCAGTAGTATACAGGGGGTCGGCAATCAGCCCCAGCATTTT. Protein product: CASSIQGVGNQPQHF. The full variable domain, in which reference TRBV19 and TRBJ1-5 provide the parts outside the CDR3, is DGGITQSPKYLFRKEGQNVTLSCEQNLNHDAMYWYRQDPGQGLRLIYYSQIVNDFQKGDIAEGYSVSREKKESFPLTVTSAQKNPTAFYLCASSIQGVGNQPQHFGDGTRLSIL.

V and J are TRBV2 and TRBJ2-1, with a weak D call TRBD2 (6 bases). This CDR3 is built from 11 residues. The germline V gene encodes CDR1 SNHLY and CDR2 FYNNEI. Between the trimmed V and J ends, which lost 8 bases and 4 bases, there was a span of 6 bases. In nucleotides, the CDR3 is TGTGCCAGCGGGACTTACAATGAGCAGTTCTTC. Translation: CASGTYNEQFF.

The chain carries TRBV18 and TRBJ2-1, with 9 positions matching TRBD2. With 3 bases clipped from V and 5 bases from J, the junction kept 8 bases outside the gene matches. The CDR3 totals 16 residues. Germline V gene lookup returns CDR1 KGHSH and CDR2 LQKENI. The CDR3 nucleotides read TGTGCCAGCTCACCGGCCTGGCTAGCGGGACACAATGAGCAGTTCTTC. Translation gives CASSPAWLAGHNEQFF.

The chain joins TRBV28 to TRBJ2-7; 9 nucleotides align to TRBD2. The germline V gene encodes CDR1 MDHEN and CDR2 SYDVKM. The CDR3 has 11 residues. CDR3 in amino acids: CATREGYEQYF. The CDR3 DNA reads as TGTGCTACGCGGGAGGGCTACGAGCAGTACTTC.

This sequence joins TRBV19 and TRBJ1-4; TRBD1 aligns across 10 bases. With 5 bases clipped from V and 5 bases from J, the junction kept 5 bases outside the gene matches. CDR3 length: 15 amino acids. CDR1 and CDR2 (germline): LNHDA, SQIVND (reference sequence). The DNA for the CDR3 is TGTGCCAGTAGTTCAAGGACAGGGGGGAATGAAAAACTGTTTTTT. The encoded protein is CASSSRTGGNEKLFF.

The chain recombines TRBV27 with TRBJ1-4; the D is unclear. CDR1 and CDR2 from the germline V gene are MNHEY and SMNVEV (reference sequence). The CDR3 totals 17 residues. The V and J ends lost 4 bases and 0 bases respectively, with 15 bases between them. The CDR3 loop reads CASSSPSTGATNEKLFF. CDR3 sequence (DNA): TGTGCCAGCAGTTCGCCTTCAACCGGGGCAACTAATGAAAAACTGTTTTTT.

This clone occurred a few times. CDR3 protein: CASSLAYGSTSHEQYF. CDR3 bases: TGTGCCAGCAGCTTAGCGTACGGGAGTACGTCCCACGAGCAGTACTTC. The V and J genes are TRBV7-9 and TRBJ2-7, with D possibly matching TRBD2 (6 bases). This CDR3 region has 16 residues. Germline CDR1 SEHNR, CDR2 FQNEAQ (reference sequence). V lost 0 bases, J lost 5 bases, and 17 bases lay in between. Drawing the rest from reference TRBV7-9 and TRBJ2-7, the complete variable domain is DTGVSQNPRHKITKRGQNVTFRCDPISEHNRLYWYRQTLGQGPEFLTYFQNEAQLEKSRLLSDRFSAERPKGSFSTLEIQRTEQGDSAMYLCASSLAYGSTSHEQYFGPGTRLTVT.

The CDR3 reads CASSLPSNEQFF. The CDR3, as DNA: TGTGCCAGCAGTTTGCCTAGCAATGAGCAGTTCTTC. The rearrangement uses TRBV27 and TRBJ2-1; D gene uncertain. CDR3 length equals 12 residues. V dropped 3 bases and J dropped 6 bases, with 6 bases sitting between them. Germline CDR1 reads MNHEY; CDR2 reads SMNVEV (reference sequence).

The chain employs TRBV19 and TRBJ1-2; 10 positions agree with TRBD1. The germline CDR1 and CDR2 sequences are LNHDA and SQIVND (reference sequence). V was pared by 9 bases and J by 5 bases, with 9 bases of the junction left unmatched. The CDR3 loop spans 14 amino acids. In nucleotides, the CDR3 is TGTGCCAGCTCTCCGGGACAGGGGTCGTATGGCTACACCTTC. Its translation is CASSPGQGSYGYTF.

This chain uses TRBV12-3 or TRBV12-4 with TRBJ1-1, with a possible D match to TRBD1 (6 bases). This CDR3 is 13 amino acids long. V lost 6 bases to trimming and J lost 6 bases, with 14 bases between them. The CDR3: CASSPGGRAEAFF. The CDR3 DNA reads TGTGCCAGCAGCCCGGGGGGGCGGGCTGAAGCTTTCTTT.

The rearrangement links TRBV27 to TRBJ1-2; 11 bases line up with TRBD1. Germline loops: CDR1 MNHEY, CDR2 SMNVEV (reference sequence). J lost 4 bases, V lost 5 bases, and 9 bases had no gene match. The length of the CDR3 is 16 residues. DNA for the CDR3: TGTGCCAGCAGTAAAACCGGGACAGGGGGTCTCTATGGCTACACCTTC. This encodes CASSKTGTGGLYGYTF.

This clone appeared once. V is TRBV19 and J is TRBJ1-5, with TRBD1 matching 10 bases. CDR3 length: 15 amino acids. Germline CDR1 LNHDA, CDR2 SQIVND (reference sequence). The ends lost 6 bases at V and 4 bases at J; junction bases unmatched: 6. The CDR3 region has the DNA TGTGCCAGTAGGTGGGGACAGGGGAGAAATCAGCCCCAGCATTTT. This sequence encodes CASRWGQGRNQPQHF.

J is TRBJ2-6 and V is TRBV4-3; unclear D gene. This CDR3 is built from 14 residues. Per germline, CDR1 LGHNA and CDR2 YSLEER. The V and J ends lost 3 bases and 10 bases respectively, with 13 bases between them. CDR3 nucleotides: TGCGCCAGCAGCCATCCCCAACCAGGAAACGTCCTGACTTTC. Its translation is CASSHPQPGNVLTF.

Here the CDR3 reads CASSLVSGSSTDTQYF. The CDR3 coding sequence is TGTGCCAGCAGCTTGGTATCCGGGTCTAGCACAGATACGCAGTATTTT. The rearrangement uses TRBV11-2 and TRBJ2-3; D is uncertain. CDR1 is SGHAT, CDR2 FQNNGV, per germline. V lost 3 bases, J lost 0 bases, and 13 bases lay in between. The CDR3 has 16 amino acids. Filled out from reference TRBV11-2 and TRBJ2-3, the complete variable domain reads EAGVAQSPRYKIIEKRQSVAFWCNPISGHATLYWYQQILGQGPKLLIQFQNNGVVDDSQLPKDRFSAERLKGVDSTLKIQPAKLEDSAVYLCASSLVSGSSTDTQYFGPGTRLTVL.